A single sample is the source of the 8 T cell receptor beta chains below, sequenced in a study of CD8 T cells in Susac syndrome. RNA was extracted with the RNeasy kit, and a quantity of roughly 0.5 to 1 ug was reverse transcribed using random hexamers. TCRdb reanalysed the immunoSEQ multiplex PCR reads using MiXCR and keeps one entry per CDR3 protein. This table holds fewer than 60,000 distinct CDR3 sequences, roughly 94% found once. Sequenced material: CD8+ T cells from PBMCs. These receptors came from a human donor with Susac syndrome.

The chain joins TRBV29-1 to TRBJ2-7, with 7 bases fitting TRBD1. With 5 bases clipped from V and 2 bases from J, the junction kept 6 bases outside the gene matches. The CDR3 is 13 amino acids. CDR1 is SQVTM, CDR2 ANQGSEA, per germline. The CDR3 is CSVRQGTTYEQYF. The CDR3 nucleotides read TGCAGCGTTCGACAGGGTACCACCTACGAGCAGTACTTC.

The chain links TRBV24-1 to TRBJ2-1; no definite D call. This CDR3 has 12 amino acids. Germline CDR1 KGHDR, CDR2 SFDVKD. V was shortened by 1 base and J by 7 bases, with 4 bases between the two germline ends. The CDR3 loop is CATSDFQNEQFF. DNA of the CDR3: TGTGCCACCAGTGATTTCCAGAATGAGCAGTTCTTC.

V gene TRBV20-1 combines with J gene TRBJ1-1; D ambiguous. The CDR3 totals 16 residues. The germline V and J ends were trimmed by 0 bases and 0 bases, with 14 bases remaining between them. The germline gives CDR1 DFQATT, CDR2 SNEGSKA (reference sequence). Here the CDR3 DNA reads TGCAGTGCTAGAGACCCTTTCGGTCAACTGAACACTGAAGCTTTCTTT. It is translated as CSARDPFGQLNTEAFF.

This clonotype has just a few counts. The rearrangement uses TRBV20-1 and TRBJ2-1, with TRBD2 matching 13 bases. The CDR3 runs to 14 residues. From germline, CDR1 is DFQATT and CDR2 SNEGSKA (reference sequence). The trim removed 4 bases at V and 5 bases at J, leaving 2 bases unmatched. Here the CDR3 reads CSATGTSGDNEQFF. The CDR3 region has the DNA TGCAGTGCTACCGGGACTAGCGGGGACAATGAGCAGTTCTTC.

This sequence joins TRBV2 and TRBJ2-1; 15 nucleotides match TRBD2. Germline V gives CDR1 SNHLY, CDR2 FYNNEI. The CDR3 loop spans 16 amino acids. V lost 6 bases to trimming and J lost 4 bases; unmatched junction nucleotides: 4. The CDR3 nucleotides are TGTGCCAGCAGCCCGGGACTAGCGGGGGGATACAATGAGCAGTTCTTC. Its translation: CASSPGLAGGYNEQFF.

V usage is TRBV6-5 and J usage is TRBJ1-6, with D perhaps TRBD1 (5 bases). The CDR3 length is 19 residues. The germline gives CDR1 MNHEY, CDR2 SVGAGI. Trimming removed 0 bases at V and 7 bases at J, with 22 bases between. The CDR3 loop reads CASSYSSVTRGIGNSPLHF. The CDR3 DNA reads as TGTGCCAGCAGTTACTCGTCCGTCACCCGGGGCATTGGGAATTCACCCCTCCACTTT.

The rearrangement links TRBV14 to TRBJ2-7; perhaps D is TRBD1 or TRBD2 (5 bases each). CDR3 length: 14 residues. With 1 base removed from V and 2 bases from J, the gap between germline ends came to 9 bases. From germline, CDR1 is SGHDN and CDR2 FVKESK. The chain's CDR3 is CASSQGGAPYEQYF. The CDR3 DNA is TGTGCCAGCAGCCAAGGAGGGGCCCCCTACGAGCAGTACTTC.

The chain couples TRBV13 to TRBJ2-1; 10 bases map to TRBD2. This CDR3 contains 16 residues. Germline V lookup: CDR1 PRHDT, CDR2 FYEKMQ (reference sequence). With 0 bases clipped from V and 10 bases from J, the junction kept 9 bases outside the gene matches. The DNA for the CDR3 is TGTGCCAGCAGCTTAGGTCCCAGCGGGGGGGCCGGCGAGCAGTTCTTC. It specifies CASSLGPSGGAGEQFF. The complete variable domain, with remaining parts taken from reference TRBV13 and TRBJ2-1, reads AAGVIQSPRHLIKEKRETATLKCYPIPRHDTVYWYQQGPGQDPQFLISFYEKMQSDKGSIPDRFSAQQFSDYHSELNMSSLELGDSALYFCASSLGPSGGAGEQFFGPGTRLTVL.